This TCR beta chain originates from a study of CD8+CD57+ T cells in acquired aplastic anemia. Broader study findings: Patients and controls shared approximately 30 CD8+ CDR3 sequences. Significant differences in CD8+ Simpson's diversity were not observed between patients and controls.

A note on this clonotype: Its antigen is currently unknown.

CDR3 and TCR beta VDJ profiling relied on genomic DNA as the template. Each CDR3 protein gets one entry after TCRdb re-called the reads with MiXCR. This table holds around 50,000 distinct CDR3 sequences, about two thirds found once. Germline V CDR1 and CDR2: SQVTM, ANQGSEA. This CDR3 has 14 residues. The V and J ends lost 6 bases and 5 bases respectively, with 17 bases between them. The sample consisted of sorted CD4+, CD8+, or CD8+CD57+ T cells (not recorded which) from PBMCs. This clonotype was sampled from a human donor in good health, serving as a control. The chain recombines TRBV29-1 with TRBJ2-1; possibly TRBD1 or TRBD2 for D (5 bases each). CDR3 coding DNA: TGCAGCGTCCGCGGACCGGGGCCCAACAATGAGCAGTTCTTC. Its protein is CSVRGPGPNNEQFF.